This TCR beta chain is from a study of cytomegalovirus exposure and HLA in healthy donors. Study-level findings and limits: In a later analysis, a missense DCLRE1C variant was linked to TCR beta V- and J-gene trimming. Later analysis showed most CMV-associated TCR beta chains appearing HLA-restricted.

The CDR3 contains 16 residues. With 4 bases clipped from V and 4 bases from J, the junction kept 5 bases outside the gene matches. Germline values: CDR1 SGHVS, CDR2 FNYEAQ. Among the donors, all were healthy bone marrow donors. With respect to this clone: Its antigen is as yet unknown.

This PCR relied on a set of 60 Vbeta primers and 13 Jbeta primers. Profiling relied on immunoSEQ multiplex PCR, and the TCRdb table lists in-frame clones only, not all of them. Of roughly 140,000 clones listed, roughly four fifths were seen once; the top ten hold roughly 10%. V is TRBV7-6 and J is TRBJ2-1; 12 bases map to TRBD1. What was sequenced was PBMCs. The receptor was isolated from a woman aged 60 to 75 in good health and CMV-seropositive. Here the CDR3 DNA reads TGTGCCAGCAGCTGGGGGACAGGGGGCAGTTACAATGAGCAGTTCTTC. This encodes CASSWGTGGSYNEQFF.